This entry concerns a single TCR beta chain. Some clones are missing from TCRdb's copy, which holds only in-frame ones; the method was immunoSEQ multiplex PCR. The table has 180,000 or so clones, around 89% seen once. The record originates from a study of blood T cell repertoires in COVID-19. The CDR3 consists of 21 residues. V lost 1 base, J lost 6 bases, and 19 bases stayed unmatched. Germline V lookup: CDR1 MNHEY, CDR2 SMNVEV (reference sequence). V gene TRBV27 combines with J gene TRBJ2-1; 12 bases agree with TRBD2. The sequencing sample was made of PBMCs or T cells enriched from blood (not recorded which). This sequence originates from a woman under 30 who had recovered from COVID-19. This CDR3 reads CASSLFLFPKLAGGNGNEQFF. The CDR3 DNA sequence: TGTGCCAGCAGTTTATTCCTTTTTCCAAAACTAGCGGGAGGAAATGGCAATGAGCAGTTCTTC.